The rows below give T cell receptor beta chains drawn from one sample of a study of cytomegalovirus exposure and HLA in healthy donors. This table comes from immunoSEQ multiplex PCR, and its TCRdb copy is limited to in-frame clones, with some not included. The sample carries tens of thousands of clones, more than 65% recorded once. The sequencing input was PBMCs. The receptor set was obtained from a girl between 2 and 10 years old in good health and CMV-seropositive. The CDR3 runs from the conserved cysteine through the conserved F or W. The D gene is left open where the match is weak. Expanded clones are given a class, and other clones once, few, many or no size at all.

D gene	clone size	V gene	J gene	CDR3 protein	CDR3 DNA
TRBD2	-	TRBV28	TRBJ2-1	CASSLPGLAGVRDEQFF	TGTGCCAGCAGTTTACCCGGACTAGCGGGAGTCCGCGATGAGCAGTTCTTC
-	-	TRBV2	TRBJ2-7	CASSESLWAGETYEQYF	TGTGCCAGCAGTGAAAGTTTGTGGGCAGGGGAAACCTACGAGCAGTACTTC
-	-	TRBV5-1	TRBJ1-5	CASSPAGFDINQPQHF	TGCGCCAGCAGCCCTGCCGGCTTCGACATCAATCAGCCCCAGCATTTT
TRBD2	-	TRBV28	TRBJ2-1	CASSLDGGSMNEQFF	TGTGCCAGCAGTTTAGACGGCGGGAGTATGAATGAGCAGTTCTTC
-	-	TRBV29-1	TRBJ1-2	CSVVVWRGLNYGYTF	TGCAGCGTTGTGGTCTGGCGAGGCCTTAACTATGGCTACACCTTC
-	-	TRBV5-1	TRBJ2-7	CASSLARQGSYEQYF	TGCGCCAGCAGCTTGGCGAGGCAGGGGTCCTACGAGCAGTACTTC
TRBD1	-	TRBV9	TRBJ2-7	CASSASGTDYEQYF	TGTGCCAGCAGCGCATCCGGGACAGACTACGAGCAGTACTTC
-	-	TRBV5-6	TRBJ2-7	CASNPQGLGEQYF	TGTGCCAGCAACCCCCAGGGGCTGGGGGAGCAGTACTTC
-	-	TRBV2	TRBJ2-2	CASSEFLAAPGELFF	TGTGCCAGCAGTGAATTCCTAGCAGCTCCAGGGGAGCTGTTTTTT
-	-	TRBV10-1	TRBJ2-7	CASSRVPGGEQYF	TGCGCCAGCTCGCGGGTACCCGGCGGAGAGCAGTACTTC
TRBD1	-	TRBV5-6	TRBJ1-2	CASSDGQGDRYGYTF	TGTGCCAGCAGCGATGGACAGGGGGATAGGTATGGCTACACCTTC
-	once	TRBV30	TRBJ1-1	CAWREQGHTEAFF	TGTGCCTGGAGGGAACAGGGACACACTGAAGCTTTCTTT
TRBD2	-	TRBV7-6	TRBJ2-7	CASSPRREGSYEQYF	TGTGCCAGCAGCCCGCGGCGGGAGGGGTCCTACGAGCAGTACTTC
-	-	TRBV19	TRBJ2-7	CASSIERGTLDEQYF	TGTGCCAGTAGTATAGAGAGGGGGACATTGGACGAGCAGTACTTC
-	-	TRBV5-1	TRBJ2-1	CASIPPGGGEQFF	TGCGCCAGCATCCCTCCCGGGGGAGGTGAGCAGTTCTTC
TRBD2	-	TRBV5-6	TRBJ2-7	CASSQGLAAFYEQYF	TGTGCCAGCAGCCAGGGACTAGCGGCCTTCTACGAGCAGTACTTC
TRBD1	-	TRBV7-8	TRBJ2-2	CASSTPGQGTPGELFF	TGTGCCAGCTCAACACCGGGACAGGGGACCCCCGGGGAGCTGTTTTTT
-	-	TRBV30	TRBJ1-1	CAGNRQGTEAFF	TGTGCCGGGAATCGGCAGGGCACTGAAGCTTTCTTT
TRBD1	-	TRBV29-1	TRBJ1-1	CSASPGTVNTEAFF	TGCAGCGCGAGCCCCGGGACAGTGAACACTGAAGCTTTCTTT
-	-	TRBV28	TRBJ1-5	CASSPQGRNQPQHF	TGTGCCAGCAGCCCGCAGGGCCGTAATCAGCCCCAGCATTTT
-	-	TRBV5-6	TRBJ1-1	CASSWPAQKGGGAFF	TGTGCCAGCAGCTGGCCGGCCCAGAAGGGTGGGGGGGCTTTCTTT
-	-	TRBV6-1	TRBJ1-2	CASSEQGYGYTF	TGTGCCAGCAGTGAGCAGGGTTATGGCTACACCTTC
-	-	TRBV4-3	TRBJ1-1	CASSQGIPQTNTEAFF	TGCGCCAGCAGCCAAGGGATCCCACAGACGAACACTGAAGCTTTCTTT
TRBD1	-	TRBV2	TRBJ1-5	CASSGSYRGSGNQPQHF	TGTGCCAGCAGTGGATCCTACAGGGGTAGTGGCAATCAGCCCCAGCATTTT
-	-	TRBV11-3	TRBJ2-3	CASSLSRGTFEDTQYF	TGTGCCAGCAGCTTATCCAGGGGCACATTCGAAGATACGCAGTATTTT
TRBD1	-	TRBV28	TRBJ1-1	CASRTPQGARTEAFF	TGTGCCAGCAGGACACCACAGGGGGCGCGCACTGAAGCTTTCTTT
TRBD1	-	TRBV4-1	TRBJ2-1	CASSPGGELGEQFF	TGCGCCAGCAGCCCAGGGGGAGAGTTAGGTGAGCAGTTCTTC
-	-	TRBV16	TRBJ2-2	CASSQSGVNGELFF	TGTGCCAGCAGCCAATCGGGAGTGAACGGGGAGCTGTTTTTT
-	-	TRBV30	TRBJ2-1	CAWISLRVPGTFF	TGTGCCTGGATATCGCTGCGGGTCCCAGGAACGTTCTTC
TRBD2	-	TRBV7-9	TRBJ2-7	CASSRLGLAPLEQYF	TGTGCCAGCAGCCGACTCGGACTAGCTCCTCTCGAGCAGTACTTC
TRBD2	-	TRBV7-2	TRBJ2-1	CASSLTSGRDEQFF	TGTGCCAGCAGCTTGACTAGCGGGAGAGATGAGCAGTTCTTC
-	-	TRBV19	TRBJ1-5	CASSSLQDSARMANQPQHF	TGTGCCAGTAGTTCTCTTCAGGACAGCGCCCGGATGGCCAATCAGCCCCAGCATTTT
TRBD1	-	TRBV6-1	TRBJ1-5	CASSVGQLNQPQHF	TGTGCCAGCAGTGTGGGACAGCTCAATCAGCCCCAGCATTTT
-	-	TRBV15	TRBJ2-5	CATSRDRRAQETQYF	TGTGCCACCAGCAGAGATAGGAGGGCCCAAGAGACCCAGTACTTC
TRBD1	-	TRBV6-5	TRBJ2-4	CASSPRQGTKNIQYF	TGTGCCAGCAGCCCTAGACAGGGGACCAAAAACATTCAGTACTTC
-	-	TRBV12-5	TRBJ1-2	CASGLVVGGLIGGSYGYTF	TGTGCTAGTGGTTTGGTAGTCGGGGGGCTGATCGGGGGCAGCTATGGCTACACCTTC
TRBD2	-	TRBV2	TRBJ2-5	CASSRSLAGEGTQYF	TGTGCCAGCAGCCGTAGTTTAGCGGGAGAAGGGACCCAGTACTTC
-	-	TRBV4-1	TRBJ1-6	CASSLLAGSPLHF	TGCGCCAGCAGCCTTCTAGCTGGTTCACCCCTCCACTTT
-	-	TRBV5-6	TRBJ1-1	CASSSRQNRWRNTEAFF	TGTGCCAGCAGCTCTCGACAGAACAGGTGGAGGAACACTGAAGCTTTCTTT
-	-	TRBV7-9	TRBJ2-1	CASNRVGGGMEQFF	TGTGCCAGCAACCGAGTGGGTGGCGGGATGGAGCAGTTCTTC
-	once	TRBV5-4	TRBJ2-3	CASSPYVGEEDTQYF	TGTGCCAGCAGCCCGTACGTAGGGGAAGAGGATACGCAGTATTTT
TRBD2	once	TRBV6-5	TRBJ2-3	CASNSIAGESTQYF	TGTGCCAGCAACTCAATAGCGGGAGAATCGACGCAGTATTTT
TRBD1	-	TRBV29-1	TRBJ1-1	CSSGQGGPSAEAFF	TGCAGCTCAGGACAGGGAGGACCTAGCGCTGAAGCTTTCTTT
TRBD2	once	TRBV29-1	TRBJ2-5	CSVEDPRTSGSGTQYF	TGCAGCGTTGAAGATCCCAGGACTAGCGGATCGGGGACCCAGTACTTC
-	-	TRBV4-2	TRBJ2-1	CASSQDSHPGVGGGSYNEQFF	TGTGCCAGCAGCCAAGATTCCCACCCGGGGGTGGGTGGCGGCTCCTACAATGAGCAGTTCTTC
TRBD2	once	TRBV27	TRBJ2-1	CASSPTPGLARDEQFF	TGTGCCAGCAGCCCAACACCGGGACTAGCCCGGGATGAGCAGTTCTTC
TRBD2	-	TRBV7-2	TRBJ2-7	CASSTTSGSVYEQYF	TGTGCCAGCAGCACGACTAGCGGGAGTGTATACGAGCAGTACTTC
-	-	TRBV27	TRBJ1-2	CASSPTQALMGHYGYTF	TGTGCCAGCAGCCCAACCCAGGCCCTTATGGGTCATTATGGCTACACCTTC
TRBD2	-	TRBV4-1	TRBJ2-1	CASSQDQWTSGRNEQFF	TGCGCCAGCAGCCAAGATCAATGGACTAGCGGGAGAAATGAGCAGTTCTTC
TRBD2	-	TRBV13	TRBJ2-6	CASSSETSGRPSGANVLTF	TGTGCCAGCAGCTCCGAGACTAGCGGGAGGCCCTCTGGGGCCAACGTCCTGACTTTC
TRBD1	-	TRBV6-5	TRBJ1-2	CASQQGRSNYGYTF	TGTGCCAGTCAACAGGGGCGCTCTAACTATGGCTACACCTTC
TRBD2	-	TRBV29-1	TRBJ2-2	CSVQSGISNTGELFF	TGCAGCGTCCAAAGCGGGATATCGAACACCGGGGAGCTGTTTTTT
TRBD2	-	TRBV9	TRBJ2-1	CASSAGLAGGNEQFF	TGTGCCAGCAGCGCCGGACTAGCGGGAGGCAATGAGCAGTTCTTC
-	-	TRBV11-2	TRBJ2-1	CASSLAGPPSHEQFF	TGTGCCAGCAGCTTGGCGGGCCCACCGTCCCATGAGCAGTTCTTC
TRBD1	-	TRBV25-1	TRBJ2-7	CASSESGQGGFYEQYF	TGTGCCAGCAGTGAGTCAGGACAGGGCGGTTTCTACGAGCAGTACTTC
TRBD2	-	TRBV19	TRBJ2-1	CASKIAGGPLVHNEQFF	TGTGCCAGTAAGATAGCGGGAGGGCCTCTTGTCCACAATGAGCAGTTCTTC
TRBD1	-	TRBV28	TRBJ1-5	CASSFVTGGSNQPQHF	TGTGCCAGCAGTTTTGTGACAGGGGGAAGCAATCAGCCCCAGCATTTT